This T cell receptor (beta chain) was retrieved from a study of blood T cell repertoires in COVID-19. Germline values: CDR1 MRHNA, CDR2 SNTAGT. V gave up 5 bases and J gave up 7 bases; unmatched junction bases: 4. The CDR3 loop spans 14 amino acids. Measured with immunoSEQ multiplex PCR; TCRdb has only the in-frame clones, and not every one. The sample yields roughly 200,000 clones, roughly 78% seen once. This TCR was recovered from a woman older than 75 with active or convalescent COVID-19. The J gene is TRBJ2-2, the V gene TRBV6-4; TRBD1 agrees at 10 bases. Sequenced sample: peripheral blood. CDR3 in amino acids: CASSRQGADGELFF. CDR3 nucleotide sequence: TGTGCCAGCAGTAGACAGGGGGCAGACGGGGAGCTGTTTTTT.